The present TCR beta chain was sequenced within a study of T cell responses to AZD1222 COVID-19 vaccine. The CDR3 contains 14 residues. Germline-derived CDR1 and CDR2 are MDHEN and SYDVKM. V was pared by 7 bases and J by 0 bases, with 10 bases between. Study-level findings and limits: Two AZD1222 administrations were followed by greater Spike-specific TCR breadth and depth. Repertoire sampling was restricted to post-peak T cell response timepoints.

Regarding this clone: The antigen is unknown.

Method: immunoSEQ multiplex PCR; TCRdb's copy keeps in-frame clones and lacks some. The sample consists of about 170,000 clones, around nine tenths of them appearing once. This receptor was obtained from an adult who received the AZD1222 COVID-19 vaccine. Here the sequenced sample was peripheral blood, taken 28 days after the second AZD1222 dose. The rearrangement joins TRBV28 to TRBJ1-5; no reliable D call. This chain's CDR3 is CASNGFYSNQPQHF. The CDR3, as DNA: TGTGCCAGCAATGGCTTTTATAGCAATCAGCCCCAGCATTTT.